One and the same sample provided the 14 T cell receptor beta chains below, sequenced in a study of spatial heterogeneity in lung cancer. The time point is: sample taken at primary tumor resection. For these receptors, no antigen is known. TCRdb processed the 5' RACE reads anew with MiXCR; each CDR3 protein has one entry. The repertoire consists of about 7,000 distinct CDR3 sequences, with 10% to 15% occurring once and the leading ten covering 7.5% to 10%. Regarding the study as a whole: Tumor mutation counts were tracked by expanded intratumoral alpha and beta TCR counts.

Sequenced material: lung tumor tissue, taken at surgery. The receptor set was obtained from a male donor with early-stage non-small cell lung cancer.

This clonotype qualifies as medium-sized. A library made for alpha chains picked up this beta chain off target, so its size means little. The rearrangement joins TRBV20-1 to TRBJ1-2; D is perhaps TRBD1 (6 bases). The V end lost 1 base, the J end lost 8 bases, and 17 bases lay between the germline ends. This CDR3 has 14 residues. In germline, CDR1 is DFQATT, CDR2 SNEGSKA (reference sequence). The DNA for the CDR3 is TGCAGTGCTAGAGGCTTCCAGGGGATTCTCGGCTACACCTTC. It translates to CSARGFQGILGYTF.

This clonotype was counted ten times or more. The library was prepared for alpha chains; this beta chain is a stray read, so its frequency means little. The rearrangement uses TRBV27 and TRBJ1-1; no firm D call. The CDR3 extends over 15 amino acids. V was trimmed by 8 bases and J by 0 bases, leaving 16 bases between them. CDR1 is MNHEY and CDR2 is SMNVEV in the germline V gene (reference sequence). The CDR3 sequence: CASGPRSQLNTEAFF. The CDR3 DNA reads TGTGCCAGCGGTCCCCGTTCACAGTTGAACACTGAAGCTTTCTTT.

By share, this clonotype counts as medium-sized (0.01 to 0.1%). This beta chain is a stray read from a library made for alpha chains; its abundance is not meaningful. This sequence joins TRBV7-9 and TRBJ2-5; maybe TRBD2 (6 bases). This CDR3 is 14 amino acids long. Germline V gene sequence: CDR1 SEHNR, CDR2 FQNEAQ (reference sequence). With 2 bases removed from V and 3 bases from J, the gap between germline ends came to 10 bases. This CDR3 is CASSLQAGKETQYF. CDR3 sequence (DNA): TGTGCCAGCAGCTTACAGGCGGGGAAAGAGACCCAGTACTTC.

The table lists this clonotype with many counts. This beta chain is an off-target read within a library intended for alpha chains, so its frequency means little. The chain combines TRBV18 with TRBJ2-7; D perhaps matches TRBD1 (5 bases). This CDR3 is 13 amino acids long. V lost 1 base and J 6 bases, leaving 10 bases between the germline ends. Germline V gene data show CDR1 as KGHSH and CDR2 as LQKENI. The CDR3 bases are TGTGCCAGCTCACCACTTAGGGGCGGCGAGCAGTACTTC. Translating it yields CASSPLRGGEQYF.

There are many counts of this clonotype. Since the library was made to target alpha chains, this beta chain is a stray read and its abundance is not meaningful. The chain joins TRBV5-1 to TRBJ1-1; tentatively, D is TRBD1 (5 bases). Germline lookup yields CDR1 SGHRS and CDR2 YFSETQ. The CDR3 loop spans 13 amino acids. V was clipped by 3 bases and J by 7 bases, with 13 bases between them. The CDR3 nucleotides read TGCGCCAGCAGCTGGGGGGGTTCCGATGAAGCTTTCTTT. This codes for CASSWGGSDEAFF.

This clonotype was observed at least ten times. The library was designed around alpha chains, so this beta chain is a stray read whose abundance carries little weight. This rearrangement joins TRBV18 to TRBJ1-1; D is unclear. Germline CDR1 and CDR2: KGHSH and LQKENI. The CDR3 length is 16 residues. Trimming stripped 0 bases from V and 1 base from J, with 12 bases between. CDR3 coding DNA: TGTGCCAGCTCACCACCGGGGAGGCACGCGAACACTGAAGCTTTCTTT. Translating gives CASSPPGRHANTEAFF.

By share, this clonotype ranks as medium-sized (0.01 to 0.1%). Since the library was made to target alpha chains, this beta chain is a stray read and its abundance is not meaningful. CDR3 sequence: CASSVGGTDLYEQYF. The CDR3 DNA follows: TGTGCCAGCAGCGTAGGCGGGACCGATCTTTACGAGCAGTACTTC. This chain joins TRBV9 and TRBJ2-7; TRBD2 is a possible D gene (6 bases). Trimming stripped 0 bases from V and 4 bases from J, with 14 bases between. CDR1 is SGDLS, CDR2 YYNGEE, per germline. This CDR3 spans 15 amino acids.

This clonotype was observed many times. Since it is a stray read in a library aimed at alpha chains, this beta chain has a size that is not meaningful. CDR3 in DNA: TGCGCCAGCAGCTCGGGTCAACCAGGCAACACTGAAGCTTTCTTT. Translation gives CASSSGQPGNTEAFF. This rearrangement joins TRBV5-1 to TRBJ1-1; D is ambiguous. The V end lost 3 bases, the J end lost 2 bases, and 14 bases lay between the germline ends. The V gene's germline CDR1 is SGHRS and CDR2 YFSETQ. The CDR3 loop spans 15 amino acids.

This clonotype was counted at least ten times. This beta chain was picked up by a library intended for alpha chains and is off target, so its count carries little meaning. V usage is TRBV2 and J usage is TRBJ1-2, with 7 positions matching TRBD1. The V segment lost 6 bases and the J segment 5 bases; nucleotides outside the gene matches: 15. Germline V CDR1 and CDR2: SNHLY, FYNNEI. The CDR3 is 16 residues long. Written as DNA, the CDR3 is TGTGCCAGCAGAGCAAGAGAGACAGGGATACTATATGGCTACACCTTC. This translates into CASRARETGILYGYTF.

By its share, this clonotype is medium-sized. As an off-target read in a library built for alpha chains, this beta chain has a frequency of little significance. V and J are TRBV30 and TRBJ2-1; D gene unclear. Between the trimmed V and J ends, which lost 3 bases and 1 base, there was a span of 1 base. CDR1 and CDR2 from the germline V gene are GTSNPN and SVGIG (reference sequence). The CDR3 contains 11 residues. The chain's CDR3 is CAWRSYNEQFF. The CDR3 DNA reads TGTGCCTGGAGGTCCTACAATGAGCAGTTCTTC.

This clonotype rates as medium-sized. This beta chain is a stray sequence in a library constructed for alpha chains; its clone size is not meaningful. The CDR3 coding sequence is TGTGCCGGAACAGGGTCGCGCACCGGGGAGCTGTTTTTT. It encodes CAGTGSRTGELFF. This sequence joins TRBV7-8 and TRBJ2-2; tentative D call: TRBD1 (6 bases). V was trimmed by 11 bases and J by 4 bases, leaving 14 bases between them. Per the germline V gene, CDR1 is SGHVS and CDR2 is FQNEAQ. The CDR3 has 13 amino acids.

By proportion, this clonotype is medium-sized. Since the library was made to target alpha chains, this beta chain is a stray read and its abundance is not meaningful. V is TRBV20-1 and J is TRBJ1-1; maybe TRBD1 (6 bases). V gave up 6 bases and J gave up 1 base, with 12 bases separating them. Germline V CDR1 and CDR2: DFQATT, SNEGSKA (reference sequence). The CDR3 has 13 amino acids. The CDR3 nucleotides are TGCAGTGCCCCGGGACAATCGAACACTGAAGCTTTCTTT. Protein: CSAPGQSNTEAFF.

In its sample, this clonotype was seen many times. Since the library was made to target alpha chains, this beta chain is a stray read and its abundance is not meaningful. The CDR3 loop is CASSQLSGRLTSYEQYF. CDR3 DNA sequence: TGTGCCAGCAGCCAACTCTCGGGACGCCTGACCTCCTACGAGCAGTACTTC. The V gene is TRBV14, the J gene TRBJ2-7, with D tentatively TRBD1 or TRBD2 (5 bases each). The CDR3 extends over 17 amino acids. Germline CDR1 reads SGHDN; CDR2 reads FVKESK. V lost 2 bases and J 0 bases, leaving 17 bases between the germline ends.

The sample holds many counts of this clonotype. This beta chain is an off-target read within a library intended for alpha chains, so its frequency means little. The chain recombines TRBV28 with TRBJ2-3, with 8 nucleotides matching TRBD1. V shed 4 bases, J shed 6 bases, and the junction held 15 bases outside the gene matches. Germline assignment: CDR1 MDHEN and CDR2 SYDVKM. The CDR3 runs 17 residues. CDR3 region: CASSSFQDRVLYDTQYF. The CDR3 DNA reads TGTGCCAGCAGTTCTTTCCAGGACAGGGTCTTATACGATACGCAGTATTTT.